Only a few counts were recorded for the clone carrying this T cell receptor (beta chain). Its cognate antigen is unknown. The sample comes from a study of STAT5B mutations in CD4+ large granular lymphocyte leukemia. Overall study: The CDR3 'QG' motif was associated with a particular HLA allele among healthy donors. Points from the study as a whole: TRBV06-family usage was enriched in top patient clones (8/27) versus controls (2/35).

The germline V gene has CDR1 MNHEY and CDR2 SMNVEV (reference sequence). This CDR3 comprises 16 residues. V lost 0 bases, J lost 1 base, and 4 bases stayed unmatched. Sequencing used immunoSEQ multiplex PCR; TCRdb keeps in-frame clones, though not all of them. Of some 29,000 clones listed, 78% are singletons. The rearrangement uses TRBV27 and TRBJ2-5; 8 positions agree with TRBD1. The sequence came from a human donor in good health. The sequencing sample was made of CD4+ T cells from blood buffy coats. CDR3 DNA sequence: TGTGCCAGCAGTTTATCGTGGGGGACAGGCCAAGAGACCCAGTACTTC. Translation gives CASSLSWGTGQETQYF.